These T cell receptor beta chains were read from a single sample in a study of response to subunit inactivated influenza vaccine. TCRdb redid the calling of the RT-PCR reads with MiXCR, one entry per CDR3 protein. The data contain 500,000 to 550,000 distinct CDR3 sequences, 7.6% of them singletons. The starting material was PBMCs from blood, obtained less than 30 months after vaccination. Receptors were obtained from a man aged 50-75 years who received an inactivated influenza vaccine. Both conserved end residues are part of each CDR3. A D gene is named only where the DNA matches it firmly. A row's size may be missing; if present it is once, few, many or a size class.

>TRBV6-6|.|.|TRBJ1-1
CATAAVGTEAFF
TGTGCCACCGCCGCGGTGGGTACTGAAGCTTTCTTT
>TRBV11-1|.|many|TRBJ2-2
CASSSPRSWDEGGHTGELFF
TGTGCCAGCAGCTCCCCACGGAGCTGGGACGAGGGGGGCCACACCGGGGAGCTGTTTTTT
>TRBV10-3|.|many|TRBJ2-2
CAISERGAPTGELFF
TGTGCCATCAGTGAGCGGGGGGCGCCGACCGGGGAGCTGTTTTTT
>TRBV2|TRBD1|.|TRBJ1-5
CASSKQGGNQPQHF
TGTGCCAGCAGTAAACAGGGGGGCAATCAGCCCCAGCATTTT
>TRBV12-3/TRBV12-4|.|.|TRBJ1-1
CASINNTEAFF
TGTGCCAGCATTAATAACACTGAAGCTTTCTTT
>TRBV20-1|TRBD2|.|TRBJ2-3
CSASGGSTDTQYF
TGCAGTGCTAGCGGGGGGAGCACAGATACGCAGTATTTT
>TRBV6-5|.|.|TRBJ2-7
CASSYAVVAYEQYF
TGTGCCAGCAGTTATGCAGTTGTTGCCTACGAGCAGTACTTC
>TRBV11-2|TRBD1|few|TRBJ1-4
CASRKLRTGRNEKLFF
TGTGCCAGCAGGAAGCTGAGGACAGGGAGGAATGAAAAACTGTTTTTT
>TRBV12-3/TRBV12-4|.|few|TRBJ1-1
CASSPSGTNTEAFF
TGTGCCAGCAGTCCGAGTGGAACGAACACTGAAGCTTTCTTT
>TRBV29-1|TRBD1|.|TRBJ2-1
CSVVWDRGHNEQFF
TGCAGCGTTGTCTGGGACAGGGGACACAATGAGCAGTTCTTC
>TRBV28|.|.|TRBJ2-5
CASSLAGVGRETQYF
TGTGCCAGCAGTTTGGCCGGGGTGGGTAGAGAGACCCAGTACTTC
>TRBV27|TRBD2|few|TRBJ2-3
CASSLAGEMQYF
TGTGCCAGCAGTTTGGCGGGGGAAATGCAGTATTTT
>TRBV28|.|few|TRBJ1-5
CASSSYSSSNQPQHF
TGTGCCAGCAGTTCTTATTCCAGTAGCAATCAGCCCCAGCATTTT
>TRBV9|.|few|TRBJ1-2
CASSVEGGRDYGYTF
TGTGCCAGCAGCGTAGAGGGGGGGCGCGACTATGGCTACACCTTC
>TRBV30|.|.|TRBJ2-7
CAWRAANEQYF
TGTGCCTGGAGGGCGGCTAACGAGCAGTACTTC
>TRBV9|.|many|TRBJ2-1
CASSVAGSLNEQFF
TGTGCCAGCAGCGTAGCTGGCTCCCTGAATGAGCAGTTCTTC
>TRBV20-1|.|many|TRBJ2-2
CSAREVGTNTGELFF
TGCAGTGCTAGAGAAGTGGGTACGAACACCGGGGAGCTGTTTTTT
>TRBV19|.|few|TRBJ2-7
CASSIWGALSEQYF
TGTGCCAGTAGTATTTGGGGAGCCCTCTCCGAGCAGTACTTC
>TRBV5-5|.|many|TRBJ1-5
CASSNSGFEYQPQHF
TGTGCCAGCAGCAATAGCGGGTTCGAGTATCAGCCCCAGCATTTT
>TRBV14|.|few|TRBJ2-2
CASSQFYSTGELFF
TGTGCCAGCAGCCAATTTTATTCCACCGGGGAGCTGTTTTTT
>TRBV6-5|.|.|TRBJ2-2
CASSYVDRPGELFF
TGTGCCAGCAGTTACGTGGACAGACCCGGGGAGCTGTTTTTT
>TRBV20-1|TRBD1|.|TRBJ1-5
CSAPRQGLYQPQHF
TGCAGTGCTCCAAGACAGGGGTTGTATCAGCCCCAGCATTTT
>TRBV12-3/TRBV12-4|.|many|TRBJ2-3
CASRVNGRGDTQYF
TGTGCCAGCAGGGTCAACGGAAGAGGGGATACGCAGTATTTT